At least ten counts were recorded for the clone carrying this T cell receptor beta chain. This record belongs to a study of T cells in Graves' hyperthyroidism and ophthalmopathy. Researchers took RNA transcripts and amplified the TCR beta CDR3 regions from them. The HTBI primer set served for first-round RT-PCR of the TCR CDR3. TCRdb recomputed calls from the multiplex PCR reads with MiXCR, one row per CDR3 protein. Here the sample spans some 250,000 distinct CDR3 sequences, 13% to 15% being singletons. This CDR3 has 14 residues. The germline CDR1 and CDR2 sequences are DFQATT and SNEGSKA (reference sequence). J lost 0 bases, V lost 3 bases, and 3 bases had no gene match. The blood sample was taken at first hyperthyroidism diagnosis, before any ophthalmopathy symptoms.

This chain joins TRBV20-1 and TRBJ1-1, with 8 bases that match TRBD1. Material for sequencing was blood. The TCR was taken from a woman between 40 and 55 years old with Graves' hyperthyroidism that later progressed to Graves' ophthalmopathy. CDR3 nucleotide sequence: TGCAGTGCTAGGGACAGGGTAATGAACACTGAAGCTTTCTTT. The encoded protein is CSARDRVMNTEAFF.